The text below deals with one T cell receptor beta chain. The antigen is not known. This CDR3 is 15 amino acids long. Germline CDR1 LNHDA, CDR2 SQIVND (reference sequence). The V end was cut by 6 bases, the J end by 3 bases, with 16 bases between. Produced via immunoSEQ multiplex PCR; TCRdb's table is partial and in-frame only. In the table there are 80,000 or so clones, about four fifths of which are singletons. These data come from a study of radiotherapy plus CTLA-4 blockade in lung cancer. Broader study findings: Early blood T cell clone dynamics reportedly forecast response best, with interferon-beta. Peripheral blood showed expansion of tumor-derived TCR clones after radiotherapy and ipilimumab.

Focal radiation plus CTLA-4 blockade with ipilimumab was administered to patients who had chemo-refractory metastatic non-small-cell lung cancer. This chain uses TRBV19 with TRBJ2-3; possible D gene TRBD1, 7 bases. The receptor was isolated from a human donor with non-small cell lung cancer who had a partial response to radiotherapy plus ipilimumab. Some clones in this sample may be carry-over from other donors' samples. The sample consisted of peripheral blood, taken from a patient treated with radiotherapy plus ipilimumab. The chain's CDR3 is CASSRETGPTDTQYF. Here the CDR3 DNA reads TGTGCCAGTAGCCGGGAGACAGGGCCAACAGATACGCAGTATTTT.